This TCR beta chain derives from a study of T-cell reconstitution after alpha-beta-depleted transplantation in children. CDR1 is SGHRS, CDR2 YFSETQ, per germline. This CDR3 has 13 amino acids. Between the trimmed V and J ends, which lost 6 bases and 0 bases, there was a span of 7 bases. Construction of the TCRbeta library involved unique molecular identifiers. TCRdb re-called the PCR reads with MiXCR, one entry per CDR3 protein. The sample comprises 230,000 or so distinct CDR3 sequences, about 9.6% of which are singletons, and around 5.1% rests with the top ten. This clonotype has a count of ten or more.

Material: PBMCs from the stem cell graft donor, obtained from the stem cell graft. The gene calls are TRBV5-1 and TRBJ1-5, with unresolved D. This clonotype was obtained from a human donor who donated a stem cell graft to a child with SCID. CDR3 residues: CASTAASNQPQHF. The CDR3 DNA reads TGCGCCAGCACGGCAGCTAGCAATCAGCCCCAGCATTTT.